The 25 T cell receptor beta chains presented below share a single source sample, sequenced in a study of T cell responses to AZD1222 COVID-19 vaccine. Profiled with immunoSEQ multiplex PCR; TCRdb holds only in-frame clones, not every one. This sample has some 130,000 clones; approximately 90% occur once, and the top ten carry 2.8%. The material sequenced was peripheral blood, taken on day 0 of AZD1222 vaccination. The source of these receptors is an adult in good health.

The chain has TRBV12-3 or TRBV12-4 and TRBJ1-2; a weak D match, TRBD1 (6 bases). The CDR3 sequence is 13 residues long. The ends were cut back, 1 base at V and 13 bases at J, with 16 bases in the middle. CDR3 in amino acids: CASSLVGGAGGTF. The CDR3 DNA reads as TGTGCCAGCAGTTTAGTAGGGGGTGCGGGCGGCACCTTC.

The V and J genes are TRBV9 and TRBJ2-2, with TRBD2 identical over 13 bases. V shed 4 bases, J shed 6 bases, and the junction held 12 bases outside the gene matches. CDR3 size: 18 residues. Germline CDR1 SGDLS, CDR2 YYNGEE. The CDR3 bases are TGTGCCAGCAGCATCCGACGGACTAGCGGGAGAGGGTCCGGGGAGCTGTTTTTT. Translation gives CASSIRRTSGRGSGELFF.

The chain employs TRBV6-1 and TRBJ2-3; D may be TRBD2 (5 bases). The CDR3 totals 15 residues. Trimming took 3 bases from V and 4 from J, leaving 14 bases between them. CDR1 and CDR2 from the germline V gene are MNHNS and SASEGT. The CDR3 bases are TGTGCCAGCAGTGATGGTTGGGTGGGAGCAGATACGCAGTATTTT. As protein: CASSDGWVGADTQYF.

This chain connects TRBV3-1 (or the pseudogene TRBV3-2) to TRBJ1-3; the D gene is possibly TRBD1 (6 bases). V lost 5 bases and J 7 bases, leaving 15 bases between the germline ends. The CDR3 spans 14 residues. The germline V gene encodes CDR1 LGHDT and CDR2 YNNKEL (reference sequence). The CDR3: CASSGGQKGNTIYF. Written as DNA, the CDR3 is TGTGCCAGCAGCGGGGGCCAGAAGGGGAACACCATATATTTT.

The chain has TRBV3-1 (or the pseudogene TRBV3-2) and TRBJ1-6, with D tentatively TRBD1 (5 bases). V lost 2 bases and J lost 3, with 14 bases in between. Germline loops: CDR1 LGHDT, CDR2 YNNKEL (reference sequence). The CDR3 contains 17 residues. The CDR3: CASSQWGGANYNSPLHF. The CDR3 DNA reads as TGTGCCAGCAGCCAATGGGGAGGGGCTAACTATAATTCACCCCTCCACTTT.

The J gene is TRBJ2-7, the V gene TRBV4-1, with TRBD1 matching over 8 bases. V shed 0 bases, J shed 5 bases, and the junction held 6 bases outside the gene matches. CDR1 is MGHRA and CDR2 is YSYEKL in the germline V gene. The CDR3 has 15 residues. Written as DNA, the CDR3 is TGCGCCAGCAGCCAAGAGACAGGGGTCTACGACGAGCAGTACTTC. Translation: CASSQETGVYDEQYF.

The V and J genes are TRBV28 and TRBJ1-2; D gene ambiguous. V gave up 4 bases and J gave up 5 bases, with 14 bases separating them. The CDR3 covers 14 residues. Germline-derived CDR1 and CDR2 are MDHEN and SYDVKM. CDR3 coding DNA: TGTGCCAGCAGTTCGGTCAGCGTGGGGTATGGCTACACCTTC. Residues: CASSSVSVGYGYTF.

This chain uses TRBV15 with TRBJ2-1, with unresolved D. Germline loops: CDR1 LNHNV, CDR2 YYDKDF (reference sequence). The CDR3 contains 13 residues. Trimming shortened V by 10 bases and J by 7 bases, and 17 bases separated the two germline ends. The CDR3 coding sequence is TGTGCCATTCAAGCCGTAGTGGGGAATGAGCAGTTCTTC. Protein: CAIQAVVGNEQFF.

The gene calls are TRBV18 and TRBJ1-1; weak D call: TRBD1 (5 bases). Per the germline V gene, CDR1 is KGHSH and CDR2 is LQKENI. The V and J ends lost 6 bases and 3 bases respectively, with 11 bases between them. This CDR3 has 13 residues. This CDR3 reads CASSPGPHTEAFF. Here the CDR3 DNA reads TGTGCCAGCTCTCCGGGACCGCACACTGAAGCTTTCTTT.

The rearrangement uses TRBV29-1 and TRBJ2-1, with a possible D match to TRBD2 (5 bases). Germline V gene lookup returns CDR1 SQVTM and CDR2 ANQGSEA. The CDR3 consists of 12 residues. Trimming cost V 5 bases and J 8 bases, with 13 bases left between them. CDR3 region: CSVLPGKHEQFF. CDR3 in DNA: TGCAGCGTTCTGCCGGGGAAGCATGAGCAGTTCTTC.

The chain carries TRBV5-1 and TRBJ1-6; D remains ambiguous. V lost 0 bases to trimming and J lost 6 bases, with 7 bases between them. CDR1 is SGHRS, CDR2 YFSETQ, per germline. The CDR3 loop spans 14 amino acids. The CDR3 coding sequence is TGCGCCAGCAGCTTGGGGCGAACTAATTCACCCCTCCACTTT. Translated, it gives CASSLGRTNSPLHF.

The chain links TRBV4-3 to TRBJ1-1; unclear D gene. Looked up from germline, CDR1 is LGHNA and CDR2 is YSLEER. The CDR3 extends over 16 amino acids. Trimming removed 0 bases at V and 3 bases at J, with 14 bases between. CDR3 sequence (DNA): TGCGCCAGCAGCCAAGATTTGGGTCCAAGGGACACTGAAGCTTTCTTT. Translating it yields CASSQDLGPRDTEAFF.

The J gene is TRBJ2-1, the V gene TRBV27; D remains ambiguous. V lost 7 bases and J lost 0, with 13 bases in between. The CDR3 covers 15 residues. The V gene's germline CDR1 is MNHEY and CDR2 SMNVEV (reference sequence). CDR3 nucleotides: TGTGCCAGCATCCCGACGGCCCGCTCCTACAATGAGCAGTTCTTC. Its protein product is CASIPTARSYNEQFF.

The V call is TRBV15, the J call TRBJ1-1; D remains ambiguous. V gave up 0 bases and J gave up 6 bases, with 14 bases separating them. The CDR3 contains 15 residues. Germline V CDR1 and CDR2: LNHNV, YYDKDF (reference sequence). In DNA form, the CDR3 reads TGTGCCACCAGCAGAGACGGTCGGGCCTATTCTGAAGCTTTCTTT. Protein sequence: CATSRDGRAYSEAFF.

The CDR3 here is CASSQDSTDSNQPQHF. The CDR3 bases are TGCGCCAGCAGCCAAGATAGCACCGATAGCAATCAGCCCCAGCATTTT. This chain uses TRBV4-1 with TRBJ1-5; D gene ambiguous. Germline assignment: CDR1 MGHRA and CDR2 YSYEKL. V was cut by 0 bases and J by 0 bases, with 9 bases left in between. There are 16 residues in the CDR3.

The V and J genes are TRBV3-1 (or the pseudogene TRBV3-2) and TRBJ1-2; no definite D call. The V end was cut by 1 base, the J end by 6 bases, with 6 bases between. The CDR3 is made up of 12 amino acids. Germline V gene data show CDR1 as LGHDT and CDR2 as YNNKEL (reference sequence). In DNA form, the CDR3 reads TGTGCCAGCAGCCAAGCGGCCGATGGCTACACCTTC. Amino acids: CASSQAADGYTF.

The V call is TRBV2, the J call TRBJ2-7, with a weak D call TRBD2 (6 bases). The CDR3 covers 14 residues. V dropped 2 bases and J dropped 0 bases, with 8 bases sitting between them. Germline values: CDR1 SNHLY, CDR2 FYNNEI. The CDR3 DNA reads as TGTGCCAGCAGTGAACAGGGACTCTCCTACGAGCAGTACTTC. Amino acids: CASSEQGLSYEQYF.

The chain carries TRBV11-3 and TRBJ2-7, with D tentatively TRBD1 (6 bases). Trimming removed 5 bases at V and 3 bases at J, with 17 bases between. There are 15 residues in the CDR3. Germline-derived CDR1 and CDR2 are SGHNT and YENEEA. CDR3 loop: CASSRGQSFNYEQYF. Here the CDR3 DNA reads TGTGCCAGCAGCCGCGGACAGAGCTTCAACTACGAGCAGTACTTC.

There are a few counts of this clone. The CDR3, as DNA: TGTGCCAGCAGCTTAGGGGCAGGGTTTAACTATGGCTACACCTTC. Its translation is CASSLGAGFNYGYTF. The chain is built from TRBV11-2 and TRBJ1-2; D is perhaps TRBD1 (5 bases). The CDR3 loop spans 15 amino acids. CDR1 is SGHAT and CDR2 is FQNNGV in the germline V gene. The V and J ends lost 1 base and 1 base respectively, with 10 bases between them.

The chain employs TRBV9 and TRBJ2-2, with 12 bases lining up with TRBD2. CDR3 size: 16 residues. CDR1 is SGDLS and CDR2 is YYNGEE in the germline V gene. V lost 4 bases to trimming and J lost 2 bases; unmatched junction nucleotides: 3. The CDR3 protein is CASSLAGGHNTGELFF. Here the CDR3 DNA reads TGTGCCAGCAGCCTAGCGGGGGGGCACAACACCGGGGAGCTGTTTTTT.

This chain uses TRBV6-4 with TRBJ1-6; D is undetermined. The CDR3 spans 13 residues. Germline CDR1 is MRHNA and CDR2 is SNTAGT. Trimming took 2 bases from V and 8 from J, leaving 7 bases between them. This chain's CDR3 is CASSDQVDSPLHF. The CDR3 DNA reads TGTGCCAGCAGTGACCAGGTAGATTCACCCCTCCACTTT.

The chain links TRBV18 to TRBJ2-1, with TRBD1 matching over 8 bases. CDR3 length: 15 amino acids. Germline V gene lookup returns CDR1 KGHSH and CDR2 LQKENI. The J segment lost 4 bases and the V segment lost 3 bases, leaving 5 bases of the junction unmatched. The CDR3 DNA reads as TGTGCCAGCTCACCTATGACAGGGGAGTACAATGAGCAGTTCTTC. It yields the protein CASSPMTGEYNEQFF.

The chain uses TRBV6-4 and TRBJ2-2, with D unresolved. The CDR3 is 17 amino acids. The germline V gene encodes CDR1 MRHNA and CDR2 SNTAGT. Trimming cost V 0 bases and J 5 bases, with 16 bases left between them. CDR3 amino acids: CASSDSFAGRRTGELFF. CDR3 bases: TGTGCCAGCAGTGACTCTTTCGCAGGCCGGAGAACCGGGGAGCTGTTTTTT.

V usage is TRBV9 and J usage is TRBJ1-2, with 7 bases lining up with TRBD1. The junction had 12 bases not matched to a gene; V was cut back by 3 bases and J by 1 base. Germline loops: CDR1 SGDLS, CDR2 YYNGEE. The CDR3 extends over 17 amino acids. CDR3 in DNA: TGTGCCAGCAGCGCGCCCCCGCGACAGGGCCTTAACTATGGCTACACCTTC. Its translation: CASSAPPRQGLNYGYTF.

The gene calls are TRBV27 and TRBJ2-1, with TRBD2 as a possible D gene (5 bases). V lost 6 bases, J lost 0 bases, and 12 bases lay in between. The CDR3 totals 15 residues. Germline CDR1 and CDR2: MNHEY and SMNVEV (reference sequence). CDR3 DNA sequence: TGTGCCAGCAGATTGGACTCTTTCTCCTACAATGAGCAGTTCTTC. As protein: CASRLDSFSYNEQFF.